This T cell receptor (beta chain) was recorded in a study of patients and donors after allogeneic stem cell transplantation (TCRdb year 2020). V gives up 0 bases and J gives up 4 bases, and the segment between their germline ends measures 12 bases. The CDR3 spans 15 residues, from the cysteine through the phenylalanine. The sequence is cut down to CDR3 DNA, 45 bases in frame from base 1. Sequences LGHNA (CDR1) and YNFKEQ (CDR2) are obtained from the germline V gene. On this clonotype itself: What this receptor recognizes is not known. No much larger clonotype is one base removed from it; base qualities were not supplied.

Receptor amplification or capture employed RT-PCR. The instrument given in TCRdb is NextSeq 550. TCRdb reprocessed the public reads (quality trimming at Q25 with fastp, clone calling with MiXCR) and kept in-frame beta chains. Each record represents a unique CDR3 protein, reported with the most common genes and DNA among its rows. The sample data list some 960,000 distinct CDR3 sequences, and about a sixth of these were observed just once. 5% to 6.5% of the sample goes to the ten largest clones. Input material: blood, either unsorted or a sorted T cell fraction (not recorded which). The chain joins TRBV4-2 to TRBJ1-1; the D gene identity is not certain. The origin of this receptor is a human donor who was either an allogeneic HSCT recipient or a stem cell or donor lymphocyte infusion donor (not recorded which). It is not recorded whose cells these are; they may come from a transplant donor. Here the CDR3 is given as CASSQERKRGTEAFF. The bases are TGTGCCAGCAGCCAAGAAAGGAAGCGAGGCACTGAAGCTTTCTTT.